These T cell receptor beta chains were read from a single sample in a study of radiotherapy plus CTLA-4 blockade in lung cancer. Clones were read by immunoSEQ multiplex PCR, and TCRdb kept only the in-frame ones, dropping some. The table has about 45,000 clones, 73% seen once. Sequencing was performed on peripheral blood, taken from a patient treated with radiotherapy plus ipilimumab. The source of these receptors is a human donor with non-small cell lung cancer who had a complete response to radiotherapy plus ipilimumab. Each CDR3 is given with its conserved first and last residue. Each record gives: clone size, D gene, V gene, CDR3 length, J gene, CDR3 DNA, CDR3 protein. A D gene is named only where the DNA matches it firmly. Clone size appears in some rows only: once, few, many, or a class for an expanded clone.

>.|.|TRBV18|15|TRBJ1-6
TGTGCCAGCTCACCGTGGAGCTCCTATAATTCACCCCTCCACTTT
CASSPWSSYNSPLHF
>.|TRBD1|TRBV7-2|13|TRBJ1-2
TGTGCCAGCAGCCCGACAGGGGGCTATGGCTACACCTTC
CASSPTGGYGYTF
>once|.|TRBV4-1|11|TRBJ2-1
TGCGCCAGCAGCGAGGCGGGCGAGCAGTTCTTC
CASSEAGEQFF
>few|.|TRBV4-1|12|TRBJ1-2
TGCGCCAGCAGCCAATTCGGGGATCTCTTCACCTTC
CASSQFGDLFTF
>.|.|TRBV25-1|15|TRBJ2-5
TGTGCCAGCCGGGGGGGACAGGGCCTCCAAGAGACCCAGTACTTC
CASRGGQGLQETQYF
>.|TRBD1|TRBV12-5|15|TRBJ2-3
TGTGCTAGTGGCCCGGGACAGGGGGCAGTAGATACGCAGTATTTT
CASGPGQGAVDTQYF
>.|TRBD2|TRBV7-8|14|TRBJ2-7
TGTGCCAGCAGCTTTCAACGGGGGGGCTACGAGCAGTACTTC
CASSFQRGGYEQYF
>.|TRBD2|TRBV29-1|16|TRBJ2-3
TGCAGCGTTGAGGTGACTAGCGGGAGGAGCACAGATACGCAGTATTTT
CSVEVTSGRSTDTQYF
>.|TRBD2|TRBV27|17|TRBJ2-2
TGTGCCAGCAGTTTATCGCAGGGAGGGCGTAGCACCGGGGAGCTGTTTTTT
CASSLSQGGRSTGELFF
>.|TRBD1|TRBV5-4|15|TRBJ2-7
TGTGCCAGCAGCCTACGGACAGGGGGATCCTACGAGCAGTACTTC
CASSLRTGGSYEQYF
>.|TRBD2|TRBV7-2|14|TRBJ2-7
TGTGCCAGCAAAGCGGGGCCAAGCTCCTACGAGCAGTACTTC
CASKAGPSSYEQYF
>.|TRBD1|TRBV15|16|TRBJ1-6
TGTGCCACCAGCAGAGATATCGGGACAGCGTATTCACCCCTCCACTTT
CATSRDIGTAYSPLHF
>.|TRBD2|TRBV2|16|TRBJ2-2
TGTGCCAGGGGGTCCACTAGCGGGAGTTTTGGCGGGGAGCTGTTTTTT
CARGSTSGSFGGELFF
>.|TRBD1|TRBV7-9|14|TRBJ1-3
TGTGCCAGCAGCAACTCGGACAGGGGAAACACCATATATTTT
CASSNSDRGNTIYF
>.|TRBD1|TRBV9|16|TRBJ1-5
TGTGCCAGCAGCGTAGGCGTAGGGGGCCCGGGTCAGCCCCAGCATTTT
CASSVGVGGPGQPQHF
>.|TRBD1|TRBV11-2|14|TRBJ1-1
TGTGCCAGCAGCAAAGGACAGGGAAACACTGAAGCTTTCTTT
CASSKGQGNTEAFF
>once|TRBD1|TRBV6-1|15|TRBJ1-4
TGTGCCAGCACAACGGACAGGGGATCTGAAGAAAAACTGTTTTTT
CASTTDRGSEEKLFF
>.|TRBD1|TRBV2|16|TRBJ1-2
TGTGCCAGCAGTCCTCGGACAGGGCCCACCCTCTATGGCTACACCTTC
CASSPRTGPTLYGYTF
>.|.|TRBV4-1|14|TRBJ2-4
TGCGCCAGCAGCCAAGGGGACACCAAAAACATTCAGTACTTC
CASSQGDTKNIQYF
>.|.|TRBV5-1|13|TRBJ2-7
TGCGCCAGCAAGGTCTCGGCCGGGGACGAGCAGTACTTC
CASKVSAGDEQYF
>few|.|TRBV2|14|TRBJ1-2
TGTGCCAGCAGTGAAGATGGGACACCCATAGGCTACACCTTC
CASSEDGTPIGYTF
>few|.|TRBV19|12|TRBJ2-1
TGTGCCAGTACGATTAGGGGCCCTGAGCAGTTCTTC
CASTIRGPEQFF
>.|TRBD2|TRBV6-6|15|TRBJ2-5
TGTGCCAGCAGTTACCCGCGGGGGGGCCAAGAGACCCAGTACTTC
CASSYPRGGQETQYF
>.|TRBD2|TRBV28|16|TRBJ2-1
TGTGCCAGCAGCATTGGGGCTAGCGGGCCTCACAATGAGCAGTTCTTC
CASSIGASGPHNEQFF
>once|TRBD2|TRBV6-1|16|TRBJ2-2
TGTGCCAGCAGTGAACGGCGCGGGAGGAACACCGGGGAGCTGTTTTTT
CASSERRGRNTGELFF